These 13 T cell receptor beta chains were all obtained from the same sample, sequenced in a study of blood T cell repertoires in COVID-19. Sequencing used immunoSEQ multiplex PCR; TCRdb keeps in-frame clones, though not all of them. The sample has around 300,000 clones, 89% seen once. What was sequenced was PBMCs or T cells enriched from blood (not recorded which). The source of these receptors is a woman aged 55-69 years who had recovered from COVID-19.

V gene TRBV7-3 combines with J gene TRBJ2-6; possible D gene TRBD1, 5 bases. Trimming took 5 bases from V and 0 from J, leaving 20 bases between them. The CDR3 is 19 amino acids. From germline, CDR1 is SGHTA and CDR2 FQGTGA. The CDR3 is CASSPIPATEVSGANVLTF. The CDR3, as DNA: TGTGCCAGCAGCCCCATTCCCGCGACAGAAGTCTCTGGGGCCAACGTCCTGACTTTC.

The chain links TRBV5-1 to TRBJ2-1; maybe TRBD1 (5 bases). The CDR3 is 14 residues long. CDR1 and CDR2 from the germline V gene are SGHRS and YFSETQ. V was pared by 3 bases and J by 10 bases, with 17 bases between. The CDR3 reads CASSSQDVPGEQFF. CDR3 DNA: TGCGCCAGCAGCTCCCAGGACGTCCCAGGGGAGCAGTTCTTC.

This clone was seen a single time. The CDR3 DNA reads TGTGCCAGCAGGGACAGTATCTATCAGCCCCAGCATTTT. This gives the protein CASRDSIYQPQHF. The chain is built from TRBV2 and TRBJ1-5; D perhaps matches TRBD1 (6 bases). Trimming pared 6 bases from V and 5 bases from J, leaving 11 bases between. Germline CDR1 SNHLY, CDR2 FYNNEI. This CDR3 is built from 13 residues. The full variable domain, rest sourced from reference TRBV2 and TRBJ1-5, is EPEVTQTPSHQVTQMGQEVILRCVPISNHLYFYWYRQILGQKVEFLVSFYNNEISEKSEIFDDQFSVERPDGSNFTLKIRSTKLEDSAMYFCASRDSIYQPQHFGDGTRLSIL.

The table lists this clone with a few counts. The V and J genes are TRBV6-2 or TRBV6-3 and TRBJ1-2; D is ambiguous. V lost 1 base to trimming and J lost 0 bases, with 6 bases between them. The CDR3 is made up of 14 amino acids. Looked up from germline, CDR1 is MNHEY and CDR2 is SVGEGT. The CDR3 spells CASSYLGANYGYTF. In DNA, the CDR3 is TGTGCCAGCAGTTACTTAGGAGCTAACTATGGCTACACCTTC.

The chain is built from TRBV15 and TRBJ2-1; D call uncertain. CDR1 is LNHNV and CDR2 is YYDKDF in the germline V gene (reference sequence). The CDR3 spans 15 residues. Trimming took off 0 bases at V and 2 bases at J, with 8 bases between the two ends. The CDR3 here is CATSRDRQAYNEQFF. In DNA form, the CDR3 reads TGTGCCACCAGCAGAGATCGTCAGGCCTACAATGAGCAGTTCTTC.

V usage is TRBV29-1 and J usage is TRBJ1-1, with a weak D call TRBD1 (5 bases). The CDR3 has 12 residues. The V and J ends lost 7 bases and 2 bases respectively, with 11 bases between them. The germline CDR1 and CDR2 sequences are SQVTM and ANQGSEA. The CDR3 reads CSASTANTEAFF. The CDR3 DNA is TGCAGCGCATCGACAGCTAACACTGAAGCTTTCTTT.

The chain couples TRBV27 to TRBJ2-3; TRBD2 aligns across 10 bases. The CDR3 loop spans 16 amino acids. With V trimmed by 4 bases and J by 2 bases, 6 bases remained unmatched. CDR1 is MNHEY and CDR2 is SMNVEV in the germline V gene (reference sequence). The CDR3: CASSSIAGGPTDTQYF. CDR3 nucleotides: TGTGCCAGCAGTTCGATAGCGGGGGGCCCCACAGATACGCAGTATTTT.

The chain has TRBV2 and TRBJ1-2; D ambiguous. There are 15 residues in the CDR3. Germline CDR1 and CDR2: SNHLY and FYNNEI. V was trimmed by 1 base and J by 0 bases, leaving 9 bases between them. This chain's CDR3 is CASSEGWLANYGYTF. The DNA for the CDR3 is TGTGCCAGCAGTGAAGGATGGTTAGCTAACTATGGCTACACCTTC.

V gene TRBV7-9 combines with J gene TRBJ1-1; D is ambiguous. Looked up from germline, CDR1 is SEHNR and CDR2 is FQNEAQ (reference sequence). The CDR3 has 14 amino acids. V lost 5 bases, J lost 12 bases, and 22 bases lay in between. CDR3 amino acids: CASSQVDPWAGTFF. CDR3 in DNA: TGTGCCAGCAGCCAAGTAGACCCGTGGGCAGGAACTTTCTTT.

In this sample, this clone turned up once. V is TRBV6-5 and J is TRBJ1-5, with a tentative D call TRBD1 (5 bases). This CDR3 spans 13 amino acids. V shed 10 bases and J shed 5 bases, with 15 bases lying between them. Germline V gives CDR1 MNHEY, CDR2 SVGAGI. The CDR3: CATQYDSYQPQHF. CDR3 DNA: TGTGCCACCCAATACGACAGTTATCAGCCCCAGCATTTT.

This chain links TRBV3-1 (or the pseudogene TRBV3-2) with TRBJ2-1; 7 bases are a match to TRBD2. Germline CDR1 reads LGHDT; CDR2 reads YNNKEL (reference sequence). V shed 4 bases and J 2 bases; nucleotides not matched to a gene: 14. The CDR3 covers 18 residues. This CDR3 is CASSLTAGYAVAYNEQFF. The CDR3 DNA reads TGTGCCAGCAGCCTGACAGCGGGGTATGCTGTGGCCTACAATGAGCAGTTCTTC.

V is TRBV14 and J is TRBJ2-1; possibly TRBD2 for D (5 bases). V was pared by 2 bases and J by 8 bases, with 22 bases between. Germline V gene lookup returns CDR1 SGHDN and CDR2 FVKESK. This CDR3 has 17 residues. CDR3 region: CASSQPRRIAQADEQFF. CDR3 nucleotide sequence: TGTGCCAGCAGCCAACCCCGTCGGATTGCCCAAGCGGATGAGCAGTTCTTC.

This sequence joins TRBV28 and TRBJ2-2, with 8 bases aligning to TRBD1. Germline-derived CDR1 and CDR2 are MDHEN and SYDVKM. The CDR3 is 14 amino acids. J was trimmed by 6 bases and V by 8 bases; bases with no gene match: 8. The DNA for the CDR3 is TGTGCCAGCGGGGGACAGGTCCCTGCCGGGGAGCTGTTTTTT. It is translated as CASGGQVPAGELFF.